These 2 T cell receptor beta chains share one sample of origin, sequenced in a study of blood T cell repertoires in COVID-19. TCRdb's table, derived via immunoSEQ multiplex PCR, lists solely in-frame clones and lacks some. The sample yields 250,000 or so clones, roughly 84% seen once. Sequencing input: PBMCs or T cells enriched from blood (not recorded which). The receptors derive from a man between 45 and 60 years old who had recovered from COVID-19.

The chain uses TRBV27 and TRBJ1-3, with D unclear. CDR1 is MNHEY and CDR2 is SMNVEV in the germline V gene (reference sequence). The CDR3 is 16 amino acids. The V end lost 5 bases, the J end lost 1 base, and 15 bases lay between the germline ends. The CDR3 nucleotides read TGTGCCAGCAGTCCCCCCGAGACAAGATCTGGAAACACCATATATTTT. Translation gives CASSPPETRSGNTIYF.

The chain employs TRBV2 and TRBJ1-6; D is ambiguous. CDR3 length: 16 amino acids. Germline V CDR1 and CDR2: SNHLY, FYNNEI. Trimming removed 5 bases at V and 10 bases at J, with 21 bases between. The CDR3 DNA follows: TGTGCCAGCAGTTCTAAGGTGGAGGATTTTCGCTCACCCCTCCACTTT. This encodes CASSSKVEDFRSPLHF.